The 29 T cell receptor beta chains presented below share a single source sample, sequenced in a study of T cell responses to AZD1222 COVID-19 vaccine. The repertoire was sequenced with immunoSEQ multiplex PCR; TCRdb's copy has only in-frame clones and lacks some. Of roughly 140,000 clones in the sample, approximately 90% are singletons; the top ten hold roughly 10%. The sequenced sample was peripheral blood, obtained 28 days after the second AZD1222 dose. All receptors derive from an adult who received the AZD1222 COVID-19 vaccine.

V is TRBV28 and J is TRBJ1-2, with TRBD1 identical over 7 bases. V shed 11 bases, J shed 5 bases, and the junction held 11 bases outside the gene matches. The germline gives CDR1 MDHEN, CDR2 SYDVKM. This CDR3 has 13 amino acids. The CDR3 loop is CASRGRGRYGYTF. The CDR3 DNA sequence: TGTGCCTCCCGTGGGAGGGGGCGATATGGCTACACCTTC.

This clone has only one observation. The V gene is TRBV10-3, the J gene TRBJ1-5; 9 nucleotides line up with TRBD1. The CDR3 length is 20 residues. Germline V CDR1 and CDR2: ENHRY, SYGVKD. V dropped 2 bases and J dropped 0; count of bases not matched to a gene: 14. The CDR3 loop reads CAISEEPTGGVSISNQPQHF. The CDR3 DNA is TGTGCCATCAGTGAGGAACCGACAGGGGGAGTATCAATTAGCAATCAGCCCCAGCATTTT.

This chain uses TRBV18 with TRBJ1-5; D unresolved. Germline-derived CDR1 and CDR2 are KGHSH and LQKENI. This CDR3 is built from 16 residues. V lost 2 bases to trimming and J lost 0 bases, with 11 bases between them. CDR3 coding DNA: TGTGCCAGCTCACCAGGGTCGGCTAATAGCAATCAGCCCCAGCATTTT. Its protein product is CASSPGSANSNQPQHF.

This chain uses TRBV27 with TRBJ1-3; the D gene is possibly TRBD1 (5 bases). Trimming pared 1 base from V and 0 bases from J, leaving 10 bases between. Germline V gene lookup returns CDR1 MNHEY and CDR2 SMNVEV (reference sequence). CDR3 length: 16 amino acids. The CDR3 DNA is TGTGCCAGCAGTTTATGGGGGGTCAGCTCTGGAAACACCATATATTTT. Its protein is CASSLWGVSSGNTIYF.

The J gene is TRBJ2-2, the V gene TRBV29-1; D perhaps matches TRBD2 (5 bases). The CDR3 is 13 amino acids. Trimming left V 7 bases short and J 4 bases short, with 13 bases between. Per germline, CDR1 SQVTM and CDR2 ANQGSEA. For the CDR3, the DNA is TGCAGCGCTCGGGATTGGGGCACCGGGGAGCTGTTTTTT. It translates to CSARDWGTGELFF.

This chain links TRBV7-3 with TRBJ2-1; tentative D call: TRBD1 (5 bases). Germline CDR1 SGHTA, CDR2 FQGTGA. The CDR3 has 15 residues. V lost 0 bases to trimming and J lost 3 bases, with 9 bases between them. The CDR3, as DNA: TGTGCCAGCAGCTTAACAGGGGTTAGCTACAATGAGCAGTTCTTC. This sequence encodes CASSLTGVSYNEQFF.

V and J are TRBV11-2 and TRBJ2-3, with 10 bases identical to TRBD2. The CDR3 covers 19 residues. CDR1 is SGHAT and CDR2 is FQNNGV in the germline V gene. Trimming removed 5 bases from V and 4 bases from J; junction bases left unmatched: 18. The CDR3 bases are TGTGCCAGCAGCCCGACTATCATCCAGCGGGGGGGCCCCGCAGATACGCAGTATTTT. Protein sequence: CASSPTIIQRGGPADTQYF.

The chain combines TRBV7-8 with TRBJ1-1, with a possible D match to TRBD1 (5 bases). Between the trimmed V and J ends, which lost 1 base and 5 bases, there was a span of 17 bases. The CDR3 totals 16 residues. Germline CDR1 reads SGHVS; CDR2 reads FQNEAQ. The CDR3 sequence: CASSLEGQGGLTEAFF. The CDR3 coding sequence is TGTGCCAGCAGCTTAGAAGGGCAGGGTGGTTTAACTGAAGCTTTCTTT.

This clone came up once. The chain combines TRBV11-3 with TRBJ2-3; 8 bases are a match to TRBD2. The CDR3 consists of 17 residues. Germline V lookup: CDR1 SGHNT, CDR2 YENEEA. Trimming cost V 4 bases and J 2 bases; bases outside gene matches: 11. CDR3 amino acids: CASSSPSGGGYTDTQYF. CDR3 nucleotide sequence: TGTGCCAGCAGCTCACCGAGCGGGGGCGGGTACACAGATACGCAGTATTTT. The variable domain in full, with the rest retrieved from reference TRBV11-3 and TRBJ2-3, is EAGVVQSPRYKIIEKKQPVAFWCNPISGHNTLYWYLQNLGQGPELLIRYENEEAVDDSQLPKDRFSAERLKGVDSTLKIQPAELGDSAVYLCASSSPSGGGYTDTQYFGPGTRLTVL.

The gene calls are TRBV7-2 and TRBJ2-1; possible D gene TRBD2, 6 bases. The germline gives CDR1 SGHTA, CDR2 FQGNSA. The CDR3 has 14 amino acids. The ends were cut back, 6 bases at V and 14 bases at J, with 23 bases in the middle. CDR3 DNA sequence: TGTGCCAGCAGTCTAGCGAGAGACTACCCCTTAGAGTTCTTC. It encodes CASSLARDYPLEFF.

The CDR3 sequence: CASSQFTAGQYF. The CDR3 region has the DNA TGTGCCAGCAGCCAATTTACGGCCGGGCAGTACTTC. This chain joins TRBV14 and TRBJ2-7; D gene ambiguous. Looked up from germline, CDR1 is SGHDN and CDR2 is FVKESK. CDR3 length: 12 amino acids. Trimming took off 2 bases at V and 9 bases at J, with 11 bases between the two ends.

Of note for this clone: Other DNA sequences in this specimen translate into the identical CDR3. The chain uses TRBV6-1 and TRBJ2-5; D assignment may be TRBD1 or TRBD2 (6 bases each). Trimming left V 3 bases short and J 2 bases short, with 10 bases between. The germline gives CDR1 MNHNS, CDR2 SASEGT. The CDR3 is made up of 14 amino acids. The CDR3 DNA reads TGTGCCAGCAGTGAGGGGGGCGGTCAAGAGACCCAGTACTTC. Its translation: CASSEGGGQETQYF.

The chain uses TRBV12-3 or TRBV12-4 and TRBJ2-7, with a tentative D call TRBD1 (6 bases). The CDR3 is made up of 13 amino acids. The germline V and J ends were trimmed by 2 bases and 2 bases, with 7 bases remaining between them. CDR3 nucleotides: TGTGCCAGCAGTTTACAGGGGCCCTACGAGCAGTACTTC. Encoded protein: CASSLQGPYEQYF.

The chain carries TRBV15 and TRBJ2-2; maybe TRBD1 (6 bases). V was shortened by 0 bases and J by 7 bases, with 18 bases between the two germline ends. The CDR3 is 17 amino acids. Germline V gene lookup returns CDR1 LNHNV and CDR2 YYDKDF (reference sequence). CDR3 DNA sequence: TGTGCCACCAGCAGAGATCCGCACAGGGACGGTGTCGGGGAGCTGTTTTTT. Residues: CATSRDPHRDGVGELFF.

The chain links TRBV6-5 to TRBJ1-2; 7 bases are a match to TRBD1. Per germline, CDR1 MNHEY and CDR2 SVGAGI. This CDR3 comprises 12 residues. Trimming cost V 5 bases and J 6 bases; bases outside gene matches: 3. CDR3 DNA: TGTGCCAGCAGTACGACAGGGCATGGCTACACCTTC. It encodes CASSTTGHGYTF.

The rearrangement links TRBV30 to TRBJ1-5; no definite D call. This CDR3 has 13 amino acids. Trimming cost V 0 bases and J 5 bases, with 8 bases left between them. Germline V lookup: CDR1 GTSNPN, CDR2 SVGIG (reference sequence). The CDR3 sequence is CAWSVTDDQPQHF. For the CDR3, the DNA is TGTGCCTGGAGTGTAACAGACGATCAGCCCCAGCATTTT. Complete variable domain (other parts from reference TRBV30 and TRBJ1-5): SQTIHQWPATLVQPVGSPLSLECTVEGTSNPNLYWYRQAAGRGLQLLFYSVGIGQISSEVPQNLSASRPQDRQFILSSKKLLLSDSGFYLCAWSVTDDQPQHFGDGTRLSIL.

The chain combines TRBV30 with TRBJ1-2; 9 bases line up with TRBD1. Germline lookup yields CDR1 GTSNPN and CDR2 SVGIG (reference sequence). There are 17 residues in the CDR3. V dropped 1 base and J dropped 2; count of bases not matched to a gene: 11. The chain's CDR3 is CAWSDGGGTGTNYGYTF. The CDR3 coding sequence is TGTGCCTGGAGTGACGGGGGGGGGACAGGGACCAACTATGGCTACACCTTC.

This clone was picked up one time. The chain combines TRBV11-2 with TRBJ2-1, with D possibly TRBD2 on 6 matching bases. Deletions cut 5 bases from V and 0 bases from J, with 11 bases between. The V gene's germline CDR1 is SGHAT and CDR2 FQNNGV. This CDR3 is 15 amino acids long. This chain's CDR3 is CASSGDLSSYNEQFF. In DNA, the CDR3 is TGTGCCAGCAGCGGGGACTTAAGCTCCTACAATGAGCAGTTCTTC.

This clone has only a few counts. This sequence joins TRBV5-8 and TRBJ1-5; D might be TRBD1 (5 bases). The ends were cut back, 2 bases at V and 2 bases at J, with 11 bases in the middle. Germline CDR1 and CDR2: SGHTS and YDEGEE. The CDR3 runs to 15 residues. The CDR3 DNA follows: TGTGCCAGCAGCTTCAGGGCTAATGGCAATCAGCCCCAGCATTTT. This sequence encodes CASSFRANGNQPQHF. Based on the CDR3 plus reference TRBV5-8 and TRBJ1-5, the full variable domain is EAGVTQSPTHLIKTRGQQATLRCSPISGHTSVYWYQQALGLGLQFLLWYDEGEERNRGNFPPRFSGRQFPNYSSELNVNALELEDSALYLCASSFRANGNQPQHFGDGTRLSIL.

CDR3: CASSLVSGASTDTQYF. CDR3 bases: TGCGCCAGCAGCTTGGTTAGCGGAGCAAGCACAGATACGCAGTATTTT. The rearrangement joins TRBV5-1 to TRBJ2-3; perhaps TRBD2 as D (6 bases). V shed 0 bases and J shed 0 bases, with 11 bases lying between them. This CDR3 is 16 amino acids long. In germline, CDR1 is SGHRS, CDR2 YFSETQ.

The V call is TRBV21-1, the J call TRBJ2-6; the table's TRBD1 call for D was not verified on the DNA. TRBV21-1 is a pseudogene locus. The CDR3 is 16 amino acids. The CDR3 reads CASSSHRGSGANVLTF. CDR3 in DNA: TGTGCCAGCAGCAGCCACAGGGGGTCTGGGGCCAACGTCCTGACTTTC.

V usage is TRBV10-3 and J usage is TRBJ1-2; D remains ambiguous. The CDR3 has 13 amino acids. Germline CDR1 ENHRY, CDR2 SYGVKD. V gave up 10 bases and J gave up 8 bases, with 20 bases separating them. The CDR3 nucleotides are TGTGCCAGCAAAAAAACAGAGCTTTGGGGCTACACCTTC. Its translation is CASKKTELWGYTF.

The chain employs TRBV6-4 and TRBJ1-5, with D possibly being TRBD1 (5 bases). V was shortened by 5 bases and J by 1 base, with 15 bases between the two germline ends. This CDR3 is 16 amino acids long. CDR1 is MRHNA and CDR2 is SNTAGT in the germline V gene. CDR3 coding DNA: TGTGCCAGCAGTCGGGGGGGTAGGCGAAGCAATCAGCCCCAGCATTTT. Its translation: CASSRGGRRSNQPQHF.

The rearrangement links TRBV6-5 to TRBJ1-5; no definite D call. The CDR3 is 12 residues long. Trimming removed 7 bases at V and 0 bases at J, with 4 bases between. The germline CDR1 and CDR2 sequences are MNHEY and SVGAGI. The CDR3 sequence: CASTTSNQPQHF. DNA for the CDR3: TGTGCCAGCACCACTAGCAATCAGCCCCAGCATTTT.

The chain employs TRBV20-1 and TRBJ2-7, with D hard to call. Germline CDR1 DFQATT, CDR2 SNEGSKA (reference sequence). This CDR3 region has 14 residues. V was shortened by 3 bases and J by 1 base, with 13 bases between the two germline ends. CDR3 DNA sequence: TGCAGTGCTAGTCGTCGTCGGATGTCCTACGAGCAGTACTTC. Its protein is CSASRRRMSYEQYF.

The chain recombines TRBV29-1 with TRBJ2-3; D is ambiguous. The V end was cut by 2 bases, the J end by 6 bases, with 18 bases between. Germline V CDR1 and CDR2: SQVTM, ANQGSEA. The CDR3 spans 15 residues. CDR3 DNA: TGCAGCGTTGAAAGACTCAATGCAAGCCCGGATACGCAGTATTTT. Translated, it gives CSVERLNASPDTQYF.

This chain joins TRBV2 and TRBJ1-6; D is unclear. CDR1 and CDR2 from the germline V gene are SNHLY and FYNNEI. V shed 5 bases and J shed 1 base, with 12 bases lying between them. The CDR3 is 16 residues long. As DNA, the CDR3 is TGTGCCAGCAGTTTGGACCCCCCTTCCTATAATTCACCCCTCCACTTT. It codes for CASSLDPPSYNSPLHF.

The chain joins TRBV19 to TRBJ1-1; D unresolved. Trimming shortened V by 3 bases and J by 4 bases, and 6 bases separated the two germline ends. Germline V gene data show CDR1 as LNHDA and CDR2 as SQIVND (reference sequence). There are 12 residues in the CDR3. The CDR3 DNA is TGTGCCAGTAGTATTTGGGGCACTGAAGCTTTCTTT. It translates to CASSIWGTEAFF.

This chain uses TRBV29-1 with TRBJ1-1; no reliable D call. CDR3 length: 12 amino acids. V was cut by 1 base and J by 0 bases, with 3 bases left in between. Germline values: CDR1 SQVTM, CDR2 ANQGSEA. The CDR3 DNA reads as TGCAGCGTTGAAGTACTGAACACTGAAGCTTTCTTT. Translation gives CSVEVLNTEAFF.